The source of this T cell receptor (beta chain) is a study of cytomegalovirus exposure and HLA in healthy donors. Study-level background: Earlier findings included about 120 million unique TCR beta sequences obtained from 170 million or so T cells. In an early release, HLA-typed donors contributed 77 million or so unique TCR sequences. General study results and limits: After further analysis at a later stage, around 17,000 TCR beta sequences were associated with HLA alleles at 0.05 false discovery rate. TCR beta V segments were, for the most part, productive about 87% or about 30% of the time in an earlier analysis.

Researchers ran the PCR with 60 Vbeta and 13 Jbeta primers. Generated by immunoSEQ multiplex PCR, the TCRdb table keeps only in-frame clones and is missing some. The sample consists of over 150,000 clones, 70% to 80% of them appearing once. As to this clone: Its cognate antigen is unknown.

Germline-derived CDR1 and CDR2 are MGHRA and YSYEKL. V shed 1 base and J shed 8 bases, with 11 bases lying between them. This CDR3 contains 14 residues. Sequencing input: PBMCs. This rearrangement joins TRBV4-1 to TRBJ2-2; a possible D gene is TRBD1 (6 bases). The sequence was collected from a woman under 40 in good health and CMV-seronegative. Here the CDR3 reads CASSQVRGLGELFF. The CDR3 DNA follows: TGCGCCAGCAGCCAAGTTAGGGGGTTGGGGGAGCTGTTTTTT.